One and the same sample provided the 30 T cell receptor beta chains below, sequenced in a study of blood T cell repertoires in COVID-19. TCRdb's table, derived via immunoSEQ multiplex PCR, lists solely in-frame clones and lacks some. Among about 160,000 clones, just under 90% were seen once, and the ten largest hold 10%. Sequenced: peripheral blood. The source of these receptors is a woman aged 70-85 years with COVID-19, enrolled during active disease.

The genes are TRBV3-1 (or the pseudogene TRBV3-2) and TRBJ1-2; TRBD1 is a possible D gene (5 bases). From germline, CDR1 is LGHDT and CDR2 YNNKEL (reference sequence). The CDR3 covers 12 residues. With 1 base removed from V and 8 bases from J, the gap between germline ends came to 8 bases. As DNA, the CDR3 is TGTGCCAGCAGCCAAGCCAGGGTCGGCTACACCTTC. Amino acids: CASSQARVGYTF.

The chain combines TRBV3-1 (or the pseudogene TRBV3-2) with TRBJ1-3; D is unclear. The CDR3 spans 14 residues. The ends were cut back, 1 base at V and 7 bases at J, with 11 bases in the middle. Germline lookup yields CDR1 LGHDT and CDR2 YNNKEL (reference sequence). The CDR3 loop reads CASSQGVTPNTIYF. In DNA, the CDR3 is TGTGCCAGCAGCCAAGGTGTTACACCCAACACCATATATTTT.

This chain joins TRBV18 and TRBJ2-7; 8 positions match TRBD2. V lost 3 bases to trimming and J lost 4 bases; unmatched junction nucleotides: 8. The CDR3 extends over 15 amino acids. Germline V lookup: CDR1 KGHSH, CDR2 LQKENI. The CDR3 sequence: CASSPTGGMGYEQYF. The CDR3, as DNA: TGTGCCAGCTCACCTACGGGGGGGATGGGGTACGAGCAGTACTTC.

The rearrangement uses TRBV28 and TRBJ1-6, with D perhaps matching TRBD1 (5 bases). The CDR3 is made up of 17 amino acids. V lost 3 bases to trimming and J lost 1 base, with 13 bases between them. Germline CDR1 reads MDHEN; CDR2 reads SYDVKM. The CDR3 nucleotides are TGTGCCAGCAGTTTGGGGGGGGGAGGATCCTATAATTCACCCCTCCACTTT. This sequence encodes CASSLGGGGSYNSPLHF.

The V and J genes are TRBV5-1 and TRBJ1-3; D ambiguous. The V and J ends lost 3 bases and 0 bases respectively, with 10 bases between them. The germline gives CDR1 SGHRS, CDR2 YFSETQ. The CDR3 runs 15 residues. The CDR3 loop reads CASSSHESSGNTIYF. CDR3 DNA sequence: TGCGCCAGCAGCTCCCACGAGAGCTCTGGAAACACCATATATTTT.

This clone appeared once. J is TRBJ1-5 and V is TRBV28, with D possibly TRBD1 on 6 matching bases. The germline V and J ends were trimmed by 10 bases and 6 bases, with 16 bases remaining between them. Germline values: CDR1 MDHEN, CDR2 SYDVKM. This CDR3 comprises 13 residues. CDR3 amino acids: CATTPQGLQPQHF. The CDR3 DNA reads TGTGCCACCACTCCCCAGGGGCTTCAGCCCCAGCATTTT.

The chain couples TRBV16 to TRBJ2-5; D is possibly TRBD2 (6 bases). The V and J ends lost 0 bases and 5 bases respectively, with 10 bases between them. Germline V gene data show CDR1 as KGHSY and CDR2 as FQNENV. The CDR3 covers 14 residues. CDR3: CASSQSIGGETQYF. CDR3 sequence (DNA): TGTGCCAGCAGCCAATCGATCGGGGGTGAGACCCAGTACTTC. Complete variable domain (other parts from reference TRBV16 and TRBJ2-5): GEEVAQTPKHLVRGEGQKAKLYCAPIKGHSYVFWYQQVLKNEFKFLISFQNENVFDETGMPKERFSAKCLPNSPCSLEIQATKLEDSAVYFCASSQSIGGETQYFGPGTRLLVL.

This clone has only one observation. The V gene is TRBV15, the J gene TRBJ1-1; no clear D gene. Trimming removed 9 bases at V and 1 base at J, with 12 bases between. Germline V CDR1 and CDR2: LNHNV, YYDKDF (reference sequence). This CDR3 is built from 13 residues. CDR3 loop: CATEGPGNTEAFF. As DNA, the CDR3 is TGTGCCACTGAAGGCCCGGGGAACACTGAAGCTTTCTTT.

The CDR3 DNA is TGTGCCAGCAGCCAACGCCCGGGGTTGTATAATTCACCCCTCCACTTT. Its translation: CASSQRPGLYNSPLHF. V and J are TRBV3-1 (or the pseudogene TRBV3-2) and TRBJ1-6; D unclear. Germline values: CDR1 LGHDT, CDR2 YNNKEL (reference sequence). The CDR3 is made up of 16 amino acids. V shed 2 bases and J shed 4 bases, with 12 bases lying between them.

The V call is TRBV5-4, the J call TRBJ2-2; the match to TRBD2 covers 7 bases. Per germline, CDR1 SGHNT and CDR2 YYREEE (reference sequence). The V segment lost 1 base and the J segment 4 bases; nucleotides outside the gene matches: 7. The CDR3 is 16 residues long. The CDR3 reads CASSLPSGDRTGELFF. The CDR3 DNA follows: TGTGCCAGCAGCTTGCCCAGCGGGGACCGCACCGGGGAGCTGTTTTTT.

The V call is TRBV28, the J call TRBJ2-7, with D perhaps matching TRBD1 (6 bases). Germline CDR1 and CDR2: MDHEN and SYDVKM. The CDR3 consists of 15 residues. The V end lost 6 bases, the J end lost 0 bases, and 15 bases lay between the germline ends. CDR3 nucleotides: TGTGCCAGCAGACAACCCGGGACATTCTCCTACGAGCAGTACTTC. Amino acid sequence: CASRQPGTFSYEQYF.

The rearrangement links TRBV2 to TRBJ1-4; D might be TRBD1 (5 bases). The length of the CDR3 is 15 residues. The ends were cut back, 6 bases at V and 4 bases at J, with 15 bases in the middle. Germline CDR1 SNHLY, CDR2 FYNNEI. The CDR3 is CASRAIGRDNEKLFF. The CDR3 coding sequence is TGTGCCAGCAGGGCCATAGGCAGGGATAATGAAAAACTGTTTTTT.

The sample holds a few counts of this clone. The chain is built from TRBV15 and TRBJ1-2; 10 bases align to TRBD1. This CDR3 is 16 amino acids long. V shed 3 bases and J 0 bases; nucleotides not matched to a gene: 4. Germline loops: CDR1 LNHNV, CDR2 YYDKDF (reference sequence). The CDR3 DNA sequence: TGTGCCACCAGCAGGGCGGGGACAGGGGCTAACTATGGCTACACCTTC. Encoded protein: CATSRAGTGANYGYTF.

The chain joins TRBV19 to TRBJ1-5; 9 bases are a match to TRBD1. V was pared by 7 bases and J by 4 bases, with 11 bases of the junction left unmatched. The germline V gene encodes CDR1 LNHDA and CDR2 SQIVND (reference sequence). The CDR3 runs 16 residues. The CDR3 bases are TGTGCCAGTATTTCCCCCGGGACAGGGAGAAATCAGCCCCAGCATTTT. Encoded protein: CASISPGTGRNQPQHF.

The rearrangement joins TRBV29-1 to TRBJ2-2; TRBD1 agrees at 8 bases. The CDR3 length is 15 residues. The germline CDR1 and CDR2 sequences are SQVTM and ANQGSEA. V lost 8 bases and J lost 2; bases outside the gene matches: 10. CDR3 DNA sequence: TGCAGCCCCCCCGGACAGGGTAACAACACCGGGGAGCTGTTTTTT. It yields the protein CSPPGQGNNTGELFF.

The chain uses TRBV18 and TRBJ1-1; D remains unclear. CDR3 length equals 13 residues. V was trimmed by 2 bases and J by 5 bases, leaving 9 bases between them. Germline values: CDR1 KGHSH, CDR2 LQKENI. As DNA, the CDR3 is TGTGCCAGCTCACCAATGCAGGATACTGAAGCTTTCTTT. Residues: CASSPMQDTEAFF.

The chain employs TRBV2 and TRBJ2-7; a possible D gene is TRBD1 (5 bases). V lost 3 bases and J lost 2, with 14 bases in between. Germline CDR1 reads SNHLY; CDR2 reads FYNNEI. There are 15 residues in the CDR3. The DNA of the CDR3 is TGTGCCAGCAGTGAGCGACAGCCACCAACCTACGAGCAGTACTTC. Residues: CASSERQPPTYEQYF.

This clone was observed a few times. The chain combines TRBV12-3 or TRBV12-4 with TRBJ1-2; TRBD1 agrees at 7 bases. This CDR3 has 12 amino acids. J lost 0 bases, V lost 9 bases, and 1 base had no gene match. This CDR3 reads CASTGANYGYTF. CDR3 coding DNA: TGTGCCAGTACAGGGGCTAACTATGGCTACACCTTC.

The chain joins TRBV5-6 to TRBJ1-1, with a weak D call TRBD1 (5 bases). This CDR3 region has 16 residues. With 1 base removed from V and 1 base from J, the gap between germline ends came to 14 bases. Germline CDR1 SGHDT, CDR2 YYEEEE. The CDR3 here is CASSLPPGEGNTEAFF. The CDR3 nucleotides are TGTGCCAGCAGCTTGCCACCGGGGGAGGGGAACACTGAAGCTTTCTTT.

The chain recombines TRBV4-1 with TRBJ1-2; TRBD1 might be the D (5 bases). The V end was cut by 0 bases, the J end by 8 bases, with 16 bases between. This CDR3 spans 15 amino acids. Looked up from germline, CDR1 is MGHRA and CDR2 is YSYEKL. The CDR3 sequence: CASSQERGGRTGYTF. DNA of the CDR3: TGCGCCAGCAGCCAAGAGAGGGGAGGGAGGACAGGCTACACCTTC.

V usage is TRBV11-2 and J usage is TRBJ2-7; 9 bases agree with TRBD2. V was pared by 5 bases and J by 0 bases, with 2 bases of the junction left unmatched. The CDR3 runs to 14 residues. CDR1 and CDR2 from the germline V gene are SGHAT and FQNNGV. The CDR3 is CASSAGGNSYEQYF. CDR3 sequence (DNA): TGTGCCAGCAGCGCGGGGGGGAACTCCTACGAGCAGTACTTC.

The chain joins TRBV6-2 or TRBV6-3 to TRBJ2-2; 9 nucleotides align to TRBD2. In germline, CDR1 is MNHEY, CDR2 SVGEGT. There are 14 residues in the CDR3. V was pared by 4 bases and J by 4 bases, with 1 base of the junction left unmatched. As DNA, the CDR3 is TGTGCCAGCAGTTGGGGACTAGCCACCGGGGAGCTGTTTTTT. Amino acid sequence: CASSWGLATGELFF.

J is TRBJ2-7 and V is TRBV5-1, with D possibly matching TRBD1 (5 bases). Per germline, CDR1 SGHRS and CDR2 YFSETQ. With 1 base removed from V and 2 bases from J, the gap between germline ends came to 7 bases. CDR3 size: 13 residues. The CDR3 sequence: CASSLQGTYEQYF. The CDR3 nucleotides read TGCGCCAGCAGCTTGCAGGGTACCTACGAGCAGTACTTC. Full variable domain (remainder filled in from reference TRBV5-1 and TRBJ2-7): KAGVTQTPRYLIKTRGQQVTLSCSPISGHRSVSWYQQTPGQGLQFLFEYFSETQRNKGNFPGRFSGRQFSNSRSEMNVSTLELGDSALYLCASSLQGTYEQYFGPGTRLTVT.

The chain links TRBV14 to TRBJ1-3; D is unclear. The V end lost 5 bases, the J end lost 0 bases, and 8 bases lay between the germline ends. The CDR3 covers 14 residues. Germline V lookup: CDR1 SGHDN, CDR2 FVKESK. DNA of the CDR3: TGTGCCAGCAGCTACGACACCTCTGGAAACACCATATATTTT. Translation: CASSYDTSGNTIYF.

The chain has TRBV6-5 and TRBJ2-7, with a weak D call TRBD1 (6 bases). This CDR3 has 15 residues. CDR1 MNHEY and CDR2 SVGAGI come from the germline V gene. Trimming took off 4 bases at V and 1 base at J, with 14 bases between the two ends. The CDR3 reads CASSSGQPGSYEQYF. In DNA form, the CDR3 reads TGTGCCAGCAGTTCCGGACAGCCTGGATCCTACGAGCAGTACTTC.

The chain is built from TRBV7-3 and TRBJ2-5; the match to TRBD2 covers 11 bases. V lost 5 bases, J lost 5 bases, and 1 base stayed unmatched. CDR3 length: 13 residues. Germline-derived CDR1 and CDR2 are SGHTA and FQGTGA. CDR3 protein: CASSASGGETQYF. DNA for the CDR3: TGTGCCAGCAGCGCTAGCGGGGGGGAGACCCAGTACTTC.

Written as DNA, the CDR3 is TGTGCCATCTGGGGCAGGGACTATGGCTACACCTTC. It codes for CAIWGRDYGYTF. The chain couples TRBV6-6 to TRBJ1-2; D might be TRBD1 (5 bases). The CDR3 sequence is 12 residues long. The germline gives CDR1 MNHNY, CDR2 SVGAGI (reference sequence). V lost 10 bases to trimming and J lost 3 bases, with 12 bases between them.

The chain recombines TRBV10-1 with TRBJ1-6; maybe TRBD1 (5 bases). From germline, CDR1 is WNHNN and CDR2 SYGVQD (reference sequence). Trimming removed 4 bases from V and 10 bases from J, with 14 bases in between. This CDR3 has 14 amino acids. The CDR3 spells CASSGDRGRSPLHF. The CDR3 coding sequence is TGCGCCAGCAGTGGGGATAGGGGAAGATCACCCCTCCACTTT.

This chain uses TRBV4-1 with TRBJ2-3, with D maybe TRBD2 (6 bases). The germline V and J ends were trimmed by 2 bases and 5 bases, with 17 bases remaining between them. Germline V gene data show CDR1 as MGHRA and CDR2 as YSYEKL. This CDR3 spans 16 amino acids. CDR3 in amino acids: CASSQFSALGGDTQYF. CDR3 nucleotide sequence: TGCGCCAGCAGCCAATTTTCAGCGCTCGGGGGAGATACGCAGTATTTT.

This chain links TRBV3-1 (or the pseudogene TRBV3-2) with TRBJ1-6; TRBD1 might be the D (5 bases). CDR3 size: 18 residues. Germline CDR1 reads LGHDT; CDR2 reads YNNKEL (reference sequence). Between the trimmed V and J ends, which lost 4 bases and 0 bases, there was a span of 16 bases. CDR3 nucleotides: TGTGCCAGCAGCCGGACACTTTCTTCAAGCTCCTATAATTCACCCCTCCACTTT. Its translation is CASSRTLSSSSYNSPLHF.